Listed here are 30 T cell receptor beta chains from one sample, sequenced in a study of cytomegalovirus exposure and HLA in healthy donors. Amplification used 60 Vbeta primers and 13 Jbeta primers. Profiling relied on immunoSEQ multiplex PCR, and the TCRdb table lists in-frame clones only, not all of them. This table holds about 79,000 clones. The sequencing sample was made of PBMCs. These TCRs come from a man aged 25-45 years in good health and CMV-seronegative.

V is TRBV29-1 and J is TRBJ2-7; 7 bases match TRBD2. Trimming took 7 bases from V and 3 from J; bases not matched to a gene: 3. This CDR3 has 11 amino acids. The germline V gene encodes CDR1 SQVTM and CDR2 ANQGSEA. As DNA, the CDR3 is TGCAGCGCTGGGGGGGTCTACGAGCAGTACTTC. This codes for CSAGGVYEQYF.

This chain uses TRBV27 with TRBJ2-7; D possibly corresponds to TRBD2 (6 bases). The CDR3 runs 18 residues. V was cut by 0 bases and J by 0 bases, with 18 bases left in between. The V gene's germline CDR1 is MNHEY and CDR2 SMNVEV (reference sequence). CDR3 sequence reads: CASSLSMLGGKRSYEQYF. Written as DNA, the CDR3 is TGTGCCAGCAGTTTATCAATGCTAGGCGGGAAACGCTCCTACGAGCAGTACTTC.

Here the CDR3 DNA reads TGCAGCGTTAACCTTCGGGGACACGGAGCCAAAAACATTCAGTACTTC. It encodes CSVNLRGHGAKNIQYF. The V call is TRBV29-1, the J call TRBJ2-4, with D tentatively TRBD1 (6 bases). CDR3 size: 16 residues. Trimming cost V 5 bases and J 0 bases, with 17 bases left between them. Germline V gives CDR1 SQVTM, CDR2 ANQGSEA.

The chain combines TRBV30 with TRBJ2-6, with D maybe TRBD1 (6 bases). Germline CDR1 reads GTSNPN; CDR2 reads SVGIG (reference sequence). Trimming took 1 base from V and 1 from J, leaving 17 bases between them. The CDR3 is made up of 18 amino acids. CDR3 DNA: TGTGCCTGGAGTGCAAACAGGGTCTCAGGGTCTGGGGCCAACGTCCTGACTTTC. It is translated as CAWSANRVSGSGANVLTF. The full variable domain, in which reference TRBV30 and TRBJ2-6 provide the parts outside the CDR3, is SQTIHQWPATLVQPVGSPLSLECTVEGTSNPNLYWYRQAAGRGLQLLFYSVGIGQISSEVPQNLSASRPQDRQFILSSKKLLLSDSGFYLCAWSANRVSGSGANVLTFGAGSRLTVL.

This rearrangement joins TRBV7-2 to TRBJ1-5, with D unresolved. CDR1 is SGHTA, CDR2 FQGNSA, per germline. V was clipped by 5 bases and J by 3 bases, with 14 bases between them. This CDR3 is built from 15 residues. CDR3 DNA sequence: TGTGCCAGCAGCCTTGACGGGAAATCCAATCAGCCCCAGCATTTT. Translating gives CASSLDGKSNQPQHF. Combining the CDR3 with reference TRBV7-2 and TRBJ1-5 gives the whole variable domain GAGVSQSPSNKVTEKGKDVELRCDPISGHTALYWYRQSLGQGLEFLIYFQGNSAPDKSGLPSDRFSAERTGGSVSTLTIQRTQQEDSAVYLCASSLDGKSNQPQHFGDGTRLSIL.

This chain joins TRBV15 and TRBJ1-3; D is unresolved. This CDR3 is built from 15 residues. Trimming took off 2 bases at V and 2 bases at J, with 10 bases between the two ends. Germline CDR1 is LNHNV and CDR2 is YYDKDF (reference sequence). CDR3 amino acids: CATSRQKGAGNTIYF. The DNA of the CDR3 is TGTGCCACCAGCAGACAAAAGGGAGCTGGAAACACCATATATTTT.

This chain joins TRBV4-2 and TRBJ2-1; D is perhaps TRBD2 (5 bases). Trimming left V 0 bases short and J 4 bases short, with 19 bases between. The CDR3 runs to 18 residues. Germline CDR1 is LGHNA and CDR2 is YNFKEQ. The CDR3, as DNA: TGTGCCAGCAGCCAAGATCGGGCGAGGGAGACGATTTACAATGAGCAGTTCTTC. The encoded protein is CASSQDRARETIYNEQFF.

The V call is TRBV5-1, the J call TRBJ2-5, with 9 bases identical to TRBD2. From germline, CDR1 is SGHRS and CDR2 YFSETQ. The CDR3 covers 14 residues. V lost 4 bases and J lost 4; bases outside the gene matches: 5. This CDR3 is CASSQGLAAETQYF. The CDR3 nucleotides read TGCGCCAGCAGCCAGGGACTAGCAGCAGAGACCCAGTACTTC.

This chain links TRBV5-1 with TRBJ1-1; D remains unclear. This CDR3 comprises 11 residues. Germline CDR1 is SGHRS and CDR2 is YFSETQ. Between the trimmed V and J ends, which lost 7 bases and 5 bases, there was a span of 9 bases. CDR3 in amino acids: CASRVNTEAFF. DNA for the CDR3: TGCGCCAGCCGCGTTAATACTGAAGCTTTCTTT. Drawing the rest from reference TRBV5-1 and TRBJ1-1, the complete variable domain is KAGVTQTPRYLIKTRGQQVTLSCSPISGHRSVSWYQQTPGQGLQFLFEYFSETQRNKGNFPGRFSGRQFSNSRSEMNVSTLELGDSALYLCASRVNTEAFFGQGTRLTVV.

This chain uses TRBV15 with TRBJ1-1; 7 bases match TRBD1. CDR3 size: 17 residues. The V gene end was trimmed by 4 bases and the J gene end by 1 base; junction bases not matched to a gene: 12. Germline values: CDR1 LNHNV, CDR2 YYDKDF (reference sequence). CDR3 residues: CATSTTSQRTGNTEAFF. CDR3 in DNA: TGTGCCACCAGCACCACAAGCCAAAGGACAGGGAACACTGAAGCTTTCTTT.

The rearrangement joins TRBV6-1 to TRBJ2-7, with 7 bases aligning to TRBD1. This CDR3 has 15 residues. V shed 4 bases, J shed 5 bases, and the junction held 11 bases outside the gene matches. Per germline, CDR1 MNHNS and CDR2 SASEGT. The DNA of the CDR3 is TGTGCCAGCAGTGGTTTCTACAGGGGTAGCAACGAGCAGTACTTC. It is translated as CASSGFYRGSNEQYF.

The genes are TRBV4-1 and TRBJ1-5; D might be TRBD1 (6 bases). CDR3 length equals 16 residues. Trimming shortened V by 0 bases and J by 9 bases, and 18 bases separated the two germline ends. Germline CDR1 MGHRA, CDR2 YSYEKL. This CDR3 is CASSQDSMRVRGPQHF. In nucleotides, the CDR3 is TGCGCCAGCAGCCAAGACTCAATGAGGGTCAGGGGGCCCCAGCATTTT.

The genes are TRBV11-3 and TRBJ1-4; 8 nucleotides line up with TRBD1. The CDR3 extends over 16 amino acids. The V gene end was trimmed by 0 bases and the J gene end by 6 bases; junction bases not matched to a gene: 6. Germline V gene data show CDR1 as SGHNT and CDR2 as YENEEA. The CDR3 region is CASSLDPDRVDEKLFF. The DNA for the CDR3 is TGTGCCAGCAGCTTAGACCCGGACAGGGTGGATGAAAAACTGTTTTTT.

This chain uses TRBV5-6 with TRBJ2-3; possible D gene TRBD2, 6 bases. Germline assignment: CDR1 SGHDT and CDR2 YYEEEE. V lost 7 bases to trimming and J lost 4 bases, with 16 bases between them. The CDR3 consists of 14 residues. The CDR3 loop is CASLWVSGPDTQYF. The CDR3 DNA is TGTGCCAGCCTGTGGGTTAGCGGCCCAGATACGCAGTATTTT.

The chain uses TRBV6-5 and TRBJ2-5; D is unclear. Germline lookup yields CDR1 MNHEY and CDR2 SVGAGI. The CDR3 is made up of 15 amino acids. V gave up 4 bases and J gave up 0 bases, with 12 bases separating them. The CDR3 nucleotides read TGTGCCAGCAGTTGGAGCGTAGGAGACCAAGAGACCCAGTACTTC. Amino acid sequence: CASSWSVGDQETQYF.

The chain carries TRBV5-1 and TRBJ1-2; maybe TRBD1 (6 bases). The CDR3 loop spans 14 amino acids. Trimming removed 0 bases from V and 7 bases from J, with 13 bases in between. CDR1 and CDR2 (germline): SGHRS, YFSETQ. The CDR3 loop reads CASSLASGEAGYTF. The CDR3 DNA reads TGCGCCAGCAGCTTGGCCTCAGGGGAAGCTGGCTACACCTTC.

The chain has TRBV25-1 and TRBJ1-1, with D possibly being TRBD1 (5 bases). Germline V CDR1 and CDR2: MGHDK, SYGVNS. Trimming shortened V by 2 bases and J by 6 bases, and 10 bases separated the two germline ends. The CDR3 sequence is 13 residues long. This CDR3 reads CASSEGRAPEAFF. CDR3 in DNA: TGTGCCAGCAGTGAAGGCAGGGCCCCTGAAGCTTTCTTT.

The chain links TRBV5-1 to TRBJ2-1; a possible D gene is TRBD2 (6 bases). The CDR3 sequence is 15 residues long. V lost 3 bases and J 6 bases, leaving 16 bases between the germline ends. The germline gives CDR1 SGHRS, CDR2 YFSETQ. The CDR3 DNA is TGCGCCAGCAGCTCCCTCGGGGGTTGGGGCAATGAGCAGTTCTTC. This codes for CASSSLGGWGNEQFF.

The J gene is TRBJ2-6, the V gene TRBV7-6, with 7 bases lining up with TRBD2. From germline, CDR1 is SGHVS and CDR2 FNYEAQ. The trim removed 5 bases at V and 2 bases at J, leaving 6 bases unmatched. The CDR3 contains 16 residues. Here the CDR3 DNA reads TGTGCCAGCAGCCCAATGGGGGGGACTGGGGCCAACGTCCTGACTTTC. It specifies CASSPMGGTGANVLTF. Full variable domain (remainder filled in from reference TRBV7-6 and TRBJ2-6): GAGVSQSPRYKVTKRGQDVALRCDPISGHVSLYWYRQALGQGPEFLTYFNYEAQQDKSGLPNDRFSAERPEGSISTLTIQRTEQRDSAMYRCASSPMGGTGANVLTFGAGSRLTVL.

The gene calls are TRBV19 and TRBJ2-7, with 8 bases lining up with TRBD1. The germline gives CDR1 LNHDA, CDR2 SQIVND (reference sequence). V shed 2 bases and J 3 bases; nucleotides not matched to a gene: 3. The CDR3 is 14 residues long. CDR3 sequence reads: CASSIRTGLYEQYF. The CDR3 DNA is TGTGCCAGTAGTATACGGACAGGGCTCTACGAGCAGTACTTC. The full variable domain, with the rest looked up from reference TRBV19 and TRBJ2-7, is DGGITQSPKYLFRKEGQNVTLSCEQNLNHDAMYWYRQDPGQGLRLIYYSQIVNDFQKGDIAEGYSVSREKKESFPLTVTSAQKNPTAFYLCASSIRTGLYEQYFGPGTRLTVT.

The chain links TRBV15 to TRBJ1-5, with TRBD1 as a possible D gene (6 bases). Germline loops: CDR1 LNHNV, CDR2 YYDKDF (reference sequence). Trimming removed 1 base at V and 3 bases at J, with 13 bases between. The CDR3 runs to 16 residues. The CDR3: CATSRVTGWINQPQHF. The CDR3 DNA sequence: TGTGCCACCAGCAGAGTAACAGGGTGGATCAATCAGCCCCAGCATTTT.

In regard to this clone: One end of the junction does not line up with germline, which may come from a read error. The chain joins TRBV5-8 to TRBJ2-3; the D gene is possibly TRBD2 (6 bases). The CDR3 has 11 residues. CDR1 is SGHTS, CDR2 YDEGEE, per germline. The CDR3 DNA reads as TGTGCCAGCAGCTGGAGGCCCCCGGGGGAATTT. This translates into CASSWRPPGEF.

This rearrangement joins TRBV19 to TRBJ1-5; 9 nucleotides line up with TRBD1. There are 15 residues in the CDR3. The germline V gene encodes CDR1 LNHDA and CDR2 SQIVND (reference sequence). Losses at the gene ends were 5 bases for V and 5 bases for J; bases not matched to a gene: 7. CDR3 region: CASSPGQGGDQPQHF. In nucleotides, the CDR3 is TGTGCCAGTAGTCCGGGACAGGGAGGTGATCAGCCCCAGCATTTT.

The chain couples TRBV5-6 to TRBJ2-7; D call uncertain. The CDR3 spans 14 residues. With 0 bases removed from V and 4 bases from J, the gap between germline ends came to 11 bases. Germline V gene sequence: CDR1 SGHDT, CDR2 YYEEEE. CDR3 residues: CASSLGPRDYEQYF. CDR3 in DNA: TGTGCCAGCAGCTTGGGGCCTCGTGATTACGAGCAGTACTTC. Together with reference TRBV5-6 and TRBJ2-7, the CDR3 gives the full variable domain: DAGVTQSPTHLIKTRGQQVTLRCSPKSGHDTVSWYQQALGQGPQFIFQYYEEEERQRGNFPDRFSGHQFPNYSSELNVNALLLGDSALYLCASSLGPRDYEQYFGPGTRLTVT.

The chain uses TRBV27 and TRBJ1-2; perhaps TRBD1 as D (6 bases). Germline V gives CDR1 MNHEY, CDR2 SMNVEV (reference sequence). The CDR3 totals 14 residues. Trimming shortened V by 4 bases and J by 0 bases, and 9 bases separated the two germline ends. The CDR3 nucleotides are TGTGCCAGCAGTTCTTACAGGGCTAACTATGGCTACACCTTC. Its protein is CASSSYRANYGYTF.

CDR3 in DNA: TGCGCCACCAAAGCGAGCGGGAGATCAGATACGCAGTATTTT. As protein: CATKASGRSDTQYF. The rearrangement joins TRBV5-1 to TRBJ2-3; 8 nucleotides line up with TRBD2. The CDR3 has 14 residues. Germline-derived CDR1 and CDR2 are SGHRS and YFSETQ. V lost 9 bases, J lost 4 bases, and 10 bases stayed unmatched.

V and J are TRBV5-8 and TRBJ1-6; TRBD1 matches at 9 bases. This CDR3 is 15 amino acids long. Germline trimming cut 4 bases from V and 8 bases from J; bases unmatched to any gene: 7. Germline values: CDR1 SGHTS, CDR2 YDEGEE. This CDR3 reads CASSPRDRDYSPLHF. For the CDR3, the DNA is TGTGCCAGCAGCCCCCGGGACAGGGACTATTCACCCCTCCACTTT.

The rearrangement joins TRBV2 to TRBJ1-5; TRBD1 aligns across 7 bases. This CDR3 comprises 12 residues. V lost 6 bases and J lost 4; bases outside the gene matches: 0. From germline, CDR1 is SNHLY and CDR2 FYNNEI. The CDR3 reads CASSRGNQPQHF. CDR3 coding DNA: TGTGCCAGCAGCAGGGGGAATCAGCCCCAGCATTTT.

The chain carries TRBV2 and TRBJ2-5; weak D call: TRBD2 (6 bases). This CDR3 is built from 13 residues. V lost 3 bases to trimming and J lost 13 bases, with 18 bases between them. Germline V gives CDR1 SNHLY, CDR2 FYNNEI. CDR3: CASSDPPSVRLYF. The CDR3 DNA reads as TGTGCCAGCAGTGACCCGCCTAGCGTTCGTCTGTACTTC.

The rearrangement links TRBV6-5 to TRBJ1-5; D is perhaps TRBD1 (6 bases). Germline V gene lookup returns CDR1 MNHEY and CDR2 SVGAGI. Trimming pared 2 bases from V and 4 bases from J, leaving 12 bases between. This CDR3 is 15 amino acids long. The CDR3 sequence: CASSYDLRGNQPQHF. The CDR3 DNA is TGTGCCAGCAGTTACGATCTTAGGGGGAATCAGCCCCAGCATTTT.